The present entry profiles one T cell receptor beta chain with its context. The antigen is unknown. This sample was included in a study of T cell repertoires in cytomegalovirus infection. Each CDR3 protein gets one entry after TCRdb re-called the reads with MiXCR. Of 450,000 to 600,000 distinct CDR3 sequences detected, about 11% appear once; the ten largest clones hold around 9.6%. General study points: Cumulative frequency of public TCR beta families picked out carriers of CMV plus the relevant HLA. CMV-specific HLA-C-restricted TCR beta clonotypes dominated the ex vivo response.

V was shortened by 5 bases and J by 3 bases, with 13 bases between the two germline ends. Germline CDR1 is DFQATT and CDR2 is SNEGSKA (reference sequence). The length of the CDR3 is 13 residues. This receptor was identified in a human donor in good health (CMV status not recorded). Some clones in this sample may be carry-over from other donors' samples. The V and J genes are TRBV20-1 and TRBJ2-5; D is tentatively TRBD1 or TRBD2 (5 bases each). The sample was PBMCs. The CDR3 region has the DNA TGCAGTGCTCGTCGTAGGGGAGAAGAGACCCAGTACTTC. Amino acid sequence: CSARRRGEETQYF.